This TCR beta chain was identified in a study of T cells expressing NK-cell markers. Following a re-call of the 5' RACE reads, TCRdb has one entry per CDR3 protein and lacks DNA. The sample table sets out some 110,000 distinct CDR3 sequences. This CDR3 spans 12 amino acids. Germline CDR1 and CDR2: MNHEY and SVGEGT. A remark on this clonotype: Its cognate antigen is unknown.

Study results and limitations: Dominant NKG2C+ clonotype frequencies of roughly 1.0-7.5% of CD8+ T cells were measured in 5 or 6 donors.

V usage is TRBV6-2 or TRBV6-3 and J usage is TRBJ2-3; with no DNA, the TCRdb D assignment of TRBD1 cannot be verified. Specimen: blood T cells: a sorted CD56 or NKG2C T cell subset, CD4+ or CD8+ T cells, or bulk PBMC T cells (not recorded which). This receptor was obtained from a woman aged 18 to 75 in good health. The CDR3 sequence is CASSPLRDTQYF.